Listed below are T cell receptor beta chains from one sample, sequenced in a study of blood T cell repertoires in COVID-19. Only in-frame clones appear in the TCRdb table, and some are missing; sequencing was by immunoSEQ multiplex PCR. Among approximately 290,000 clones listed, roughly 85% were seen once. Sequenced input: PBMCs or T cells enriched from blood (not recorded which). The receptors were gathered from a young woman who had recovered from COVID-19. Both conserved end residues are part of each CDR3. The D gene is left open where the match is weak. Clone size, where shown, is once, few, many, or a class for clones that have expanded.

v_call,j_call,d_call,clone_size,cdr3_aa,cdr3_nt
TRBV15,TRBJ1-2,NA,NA,CATSREFGSGGYTF,TGTGCCACCAGCAGAGAGTTCGGGTCGGGTGGCTACACCTTC
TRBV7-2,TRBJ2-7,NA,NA,CASSPQAGRDYEQYF,TGTGCCAGCAGCCCGCAAGCGGGCAGGGACTACGAGCAGTACTTC
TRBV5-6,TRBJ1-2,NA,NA,CASSFSLPYGYTF,TGTGCCAGCAGCTTCTCCCTCCCCTATGGCTACACCTTC
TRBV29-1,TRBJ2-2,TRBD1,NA,CSVRGQGESGELFF,TGCAGCGTGCGGGGACAGGGAGAGTCCGGGGAGCTGTTTTTT
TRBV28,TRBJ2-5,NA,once,CASSSSGLKETQYF,TGTGCCAGCAGTTCCTCCGGACTGAAAGAGACCCAGTACTTC
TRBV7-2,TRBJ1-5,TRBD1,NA,CASSFSRTGVNQPQHF,TGTGCCAGCAGCTTTAGTCGGACAGGGGTCAATCAGCCCCAGCATTTT
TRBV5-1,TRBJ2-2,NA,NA,CASSLTRQDTGELFF,TGCGCCAGCAGCTTGACCCGACAGGACACCGGGGAGCTGTTTTTT
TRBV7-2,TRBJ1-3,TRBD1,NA,CASSFPTGTGNTIYF,TGTGCCAGCAGCTTCCCGACAGGGACAGGAAACACCATATATTTT
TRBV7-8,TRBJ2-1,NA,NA,CASSAGAGTYNEQFF,TGTGCCAGCAGCGCGGGGGCGGGGACTTACAATGAGCAGTTCTTC
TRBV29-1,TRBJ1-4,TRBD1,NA,CSVWTGSDEKLFF,TGCAGCGTGTGGACAGGTTCGGATGAAAAACTGTTTTTT
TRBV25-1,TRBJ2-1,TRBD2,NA,CASSLGTSGGLGEQFF,TGTGCCAGCAGTTTAGGGACTAGCGGGGGGCTGGGTGAGCAGTTCTTC
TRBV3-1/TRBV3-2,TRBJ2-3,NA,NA,CASSQGRYLGGTDTQYF,TGTGCCAGCAGCCAAGGGCGCTACCTCGGGGGCACAGATACGCAGTATTTT
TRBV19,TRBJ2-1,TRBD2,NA,CASRSGPVSTSGRLGSYNEQFF,TGTGCCAGTAGAAGTGGACCCGTGTCGACTAGCGGGAGGCTCGGCTCCTACAATGAGCAGTTCTTC
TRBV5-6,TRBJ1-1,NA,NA,CASSFVHMNTEAFF,TGTGCCAGCAGCTTCGTCCACATGAACACTGAAGCTTTCTTT
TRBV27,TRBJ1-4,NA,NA,CASSFGGVDEKLFF,TGTGCCAGCAGTTTTGGGGGGGTGGATGAAAAACTGTTTTTT
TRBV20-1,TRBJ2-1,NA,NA,CSVGHEQFF,TGCAGTGTGGGCCATGAGCAGTTCTTC
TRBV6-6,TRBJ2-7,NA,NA,CASSLGGPGEQYF,TGTGCCAGCAGTTTAGGGGGACCGGGGGAGCAGTACTTC
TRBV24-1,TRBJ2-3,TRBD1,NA,CATSLRTGLGNTQYF,TGTGCCACCAGCTTAAGGACAGGGCTCGGGAATACGCAGTATTTT
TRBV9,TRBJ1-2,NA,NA,CASSPRGGTSIYGYTF,TGTGCCAGCAGCCCAAGGGGGGGGACAAGTATCTATGGCTACACCTTC
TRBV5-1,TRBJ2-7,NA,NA,CASSPGGGVSYEQYF,TGCGCCAGCAGCCCTGGTGGCGGAGTCTCCTACGAGCAGTACTTC
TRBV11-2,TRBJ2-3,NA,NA,CASTLNVGDTQYF,TGTGCCAGCACCCTAAACGTCGGGGATACGCAGTATTTT
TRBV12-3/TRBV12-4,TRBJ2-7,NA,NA,CASTLGGNEQYF,TGTGCCAGCACCCTCGGGGGAAACGAGCAGTACTTC